This T cell receptor (beta chain) was identified during a study of T cells in women clearing cervical HPV infection. Germline trimming cut 6 bases from V and 8 bases from J; bases unmatched to any gene: 15. The CDR3 is 16 amino acids. From germline, CDR1 is SNHLY and CDR2 FYNNEI. Repertoires were generated with immunoSEQ multiplex PCR, while TCRdb's copy carries only in-frame clones and drops some. This listing includes approximately 41,000 clones. As regards this clone: The missing CDR3 end, 3 residues past where the read stops, is filled in from the germline J gene.

The clonotype comes from a woman aged 18 to 69 with a cervical HPV16 infection that either progressed to CIN3+ or cleared (not recorded which). The chain recombines TRBV2 with TRBJ2-1; 8 bases match TRBD2. The specimen was blood buffy coat. CDR3 DNA (partial): TGTGCCAGCAGCGGCATAGCGGGACCCAGAGCTCATGAG. Translation gives CASSGIAGPRAHE. The CDR3 as a whole reads CASSGIAGPRAHEQFF.